The entry that follows covers one TCR beta chain sequence. After removal of 2 bases from V and 6 bases from J, the junction contained 12 bases not matched to a gene. This CDR3 contains 17 residues. One entry per CDR3 protein, called by TCRdb with MiXCR from the 5' RACE reads. The data show some 760,000 distinct CDR3 sequences, with 18% seen just once and around 13% held by the top ten. This entry belongs to a study of identical twins. These data are also associated with another study on T cells expressing NK-cell markers.

Sequenced input: PBMCs. The chain is built from TRBV12-3 or TRBV12-4 and TRBJ2-1; 8 bases match TRBD2. The receptor comes from a woman under 30 in good health. The CDR3 nucleotides are TGTGCCAGCAGTTTAAGGGCGGGAGGTGGGGAATTCAATGAGCAGTTCTTC. Translation: CASSLRAGGGEFNEQFF.